The 3 T cell receptor beta chains below all came from one sample that was sequenced in a study of PD-1 blockade in classical Hodgkin lymphoma. Sequenced by immunoSEQ multiplex PCR; TCRdb stores in-frame clones only, minus some. This sample has 47,000 or so clones; approximately 90% occur once, and the top ten carry around 5%. Noted time point: newly diagnosed, previously untreated cHL patient sample. Sample: peripheral blood mononuclear cells (PBMCs). The origin of the receptors is a human donor with classical Hodgkin lymphoma.

The chain combines TRBV10-3 with TRBJ2-1; tentatively, D is TRBD2 (5 bases). The CDR3 is made up of 12 amino acids. V dropped 5 bases and J dropped 7 bases, with 9 bases sitting between them. Germline lookup yields CDR1 ENHRY and CDR2 SYGVKD. The CDR3 loop reads CAISIEGNEQFF. The CDR3 DNA sequence: TGTGCCATCAGTATAGAGGGAAATGAGCAGTTCTTC.

The chain links TRBV6-5 to TRBJ2-2; D unresolved. V was cut by 6 bases and J by 4 bases, with 15 bases left in between. Germline CDR1 MNHEY, CDR2 SVGAGI. This CDR3 comprises 15 residues. CDR3 sequence reads: CASSPPAPPTGELFF. CDR3 nucleotides: TGTGCCAGCAGCCCCCCAGCTCCCCCCACCGGGGAGCTGTTTTTT.

In nucleotides, the CDR3 is TGCGCCAGCAGTTCGGAGGCGAACACTGAAGCTTTCTTT. Translating gives CASSSEANTEAFF. V is TRBV5-1 and J is TRBJ1-1, with D uncertain. Trimming pared 5 bases from V and 1 base from J, leaving 9 bases between. This CDR3 region has 13 residues. Germline values: CDR1 SGHRS, CDR2 YFSETQ.